These T cell receptor beta chains were read from a single sample in a study of a mutant IDH1 vaccine in newly diagnosed glioma. These TCRs are of unknown antigen specificity. Generated by immunoSEQ multiplex PCR, the TCRdb table keeps only in-frame clones and is missing some. The table includes about 40,000 clones, roughly 92% detected once. Sequenced here: PBMCs, sampled from a glioma patient whose treatment included an IDH1 peptide vaccine. These receptors came from a man in his fifties with glioma. CDR3s include the opening cysteine and the closing phenylalanine or tryptophan. A D gene is named only where the DNA matches it firmly. Size tells how often a clone was seen (once, few, many) or the class of an expanded clone, and some rows leave it out.

clone size,J gene,V gene,D gene,CDR3 protein
-,TRBJ1-5,TRBV13,-,CASSLEGGAQHF
-,TRBJ2-5,TRBV21-1,-,CASSKVLPGGYQETQYF
-,TRBJ2-1,TRBV5-1,TRBD2,CASSLAPGLAGGDEQFF
-,TRBJ1-5,TRBV6-1,-,CASRRQHSNQPQHF
-,TRBJ2-5,TRBV9,TRBD2,CASSDSGGRETQYF
-,TRBJ1-2,TRBV7-9,-,CASRSGLQPNYGYTF
few,TRBJ1-4,TRBV4-1,-,CASSEGGLYEKLFF
-,TRBJ2-7,TRBV10-3,-,CAISGTSGEQYF
-,TRBJ1-6,TRBV27,TRBD1,CASSNRDRGSPLHF
-,TRBJ2-1,TRBV5-1,-,CASSLDKGQFF
-,TRBJ2-7,TRBV7-9,TRBD1,CASSNLPGQVGEQYF
-,TRBJ1-1,TRBV28,TRBD1,CASRGGQGALSEAFF
few,TRBJ2-6,TRBV11-2,-,CASSLVLSGANVLTF
-,TRBJ1-1,TRBV7-9,-,CASSSGAGNTEAFF
few,TRBJ1-2,TRBV9,-,CASSVDGSTPGGYTF
-,TRBJ1-1,TRBV27,-,CASSLTVNTEAFF
-,TRBJ1-5,TRBV5-4,-,CASSLQGRNQPQHF
-,TRBJ1-4,TRBV5-4,TRBD1,CASSLRGPANEKLFF
few,TRBJ2-7,TRBV7-9,TRBD2,CASSETSGRPEQYF
-,TRBJ1-5,TRBV15,-,CATSIQDNQPQHF
-,TRBJ1-2,TRBV30,TRBD1,CAWTKGQRIYGYTF
once,TRBJ2-3,TRBV6-6,TRBD1,CASSQQGIGTDTQYF
-,TRBJ2-1,TRBV9,TRBD1,CASRRGQGRNEQFF
-,TRBJ2-1,TRBV30,-,CAWSAGAVQDEQFF
-,TRBJ1-5,TRBV4-3,-,CASSRSTGYNQPQHF
few,TRBJ2-7,TRBV7-2,TRBD2,CASSSGLAGWEQYF
-,TRBJ2-1,TRBV6-6,-,CASKSEGARDEQFF
-,TRBJ2-7,TRBV11-2,TRBD2,CASSSLAWTSTSEQYF
-,TRBJ2-5,TRBV5-1,TRBD2,CASSPPGGWQETQYF
-,TRBJ2-5,TRBV5-1,-,CASSTTRGTQETQYF
-,TRBJ1-6,TRBV4-3,TRBD1,CASSQDTGQGSYNSPLHF
-,TRBJ1-4,TRBV11-2,TRBD1,CASSLKTGANEKLFF
-,TRBJ1-1,TRBV27,-,CASRPLGPQRGTEAFF
-,TRBJ2-4,TRBV7-9,TRBD2,CASSQAGGAKNIQYF
-,TRBJ1-1,TRBV9,-,CASSVVPLGGNTEAFF
once,TRBJ2-3,TRBV19,-,CASSTWTQGLDTQYF
-,TRBJ1-1,TRBV11-2,-,CASSLDPALANTEAFF
-,TRBJ1-5,TRBV6-1,-,CASSELDSDNWHF
-,TRBJ2-2,TRBV19,-,CASSIERLEDMNTGELFF
-,TRBJ2-4,TRBV6-1,-,CASSVPDLDKNIQYF
-,TRBJ2-1,TRBV7-2,TRBD1,CASSRQDRAPSNEQFF
-,TRBJ2-1,TRBV2,TRBD1,CASSVGQSSYNEQFF